Here is one T cell receptor (beta chain) with its context. It was from 20-30 mg of unsorted bulk tissue that RNA and DNA were co-extracted. This specimen belongs to a study of tumor-infiltrating lymphocytes in primary liver carcinoma. The V gene lost 5 bases and the J gene lost 16 bases, with 20 bases spanning the gap. Looked up from germline, CDR1 is MNHNS and CDR2 is SASEGT. The CDR3 contains 13 residues. Starting material of about 0.45 ug total RNA yielded TCR beta cDNA via a constant-region primer. ARM-PCR, slightly modified, supplied the TCR beta libraries through three nested multiplex PCR rounds. PCR rounds one and two used TRBV1-TRBV30 forward primers with a C-beta reverse primer for 10 cycles each. TCRdb passed the multiplex PCR reads through MiXCR, listing each CDR3 protein once. Counted here are some 43,000 distinct CDR3 sequences, less than 75% occurring once; the ten biggest clones make up about 29%.

Sequencing was performed on liver tumor tissue from sampling region 5. As to subset: tumor region T5, tumor centre. The chain links TRBV6-1 to TRBJ2-2; TRBD2 might be the D (5 bases). The TCR comes from a man between 35 and 55 years old with primary liver carcinoma and hepatitis B virus infection. CDR3 sequence: CASSPSGAGEPFF. CDR3 nucleotide sequence: TGTGCCAGCAGTCCAAGCGGTGCCGGGGAACCGTTTTTT.